These 7 T cell receptor beta chains originate from one sample sequenced in a study of early stage breast cancer tumors. TCRdb keeps only in-frame clones here, not all; method: immunoSEQ multiplex PCR. The sample comprises approximately 30,000 clones, about three fifths of which are singletons, and 7% to 9% rests with the top ten. Sequenced input: breast tumor tissue. Source of these receptors: a person in their fifties with breast cancer.

A single count supports this clone. The chain recombines TRBV27 with TRBJ2-3; no clear D. V shed 5 bases and J shed 2 bases, with 11 bases lying between them. The CDR3 totals 14 residues. Germline CDR1 is MNHEY and CDR2 is SMNVEV (reference sequence). This CDR3 reads CASSPRTVTDTQYF. As DNA, the CDR3 is TGTGCCAGCAGTCCACGCACGGTCACAGATACGCAGTATTTT.

This clone is medium-sized. The chain couples TRBV28 to TRBJ2-1; 9 positions agree with TRBD2. With V trimmed by 4 bases and J by 5 bases, 9 bases remained unmatched. From germline, CDR1 is MDHEN and CDR2 SYDVKM. This CDR3 region has 16 residues. CDR3 nucleotides: TGTGCCAGCAGTTCAGCCTTAGCGGGAGAGGACAATGAGCAGTTCTTC. Its translation: CASSSALAGEDNEQFF.

This chain's CDR3 is CASSLDWGPGNTIYF. The CDR3 nucleotides are TGTGCCAGCAGCTTAGATTGGGGGCCTGGAAACACCATATATTTT. The chain couples TRBV7-2 to TRBJ1-3, with a tentative D call TRBD1 (6 bases). The CDR3 contains 15 residues. V lost 1 base and J lost 2, with 9 bases in between. Germline V gene lookup returns CDR1 SGHTA and CDR2 FQGNSA.

The table lists this clone with a few counts. As DNA, the CDR3 is TGTGCCTGGGCCACAGGTCTCCGTGAAAAACTGTTTTTT. It translates to CAWATGLREKLFF. This chain links TRBV30 with TRBJ1-4; D is possibly TRBD1 (5 bases). CDR1 is GTSNPN and CDR2 is SVGIG in the germline V gene (reference sequence). Deletions cut 5 bases from V and 7 bases from J, with 14 bases between. The CDR3 consists of 13 residues.

The chain uses TRBV6-5 and TRBJ2-2; 7 bases are shared with TRBD1. Germline V gene data show CDR1 as MNHEY and CDR2 as SVGAGI. The CDR3 is 15 amino acids. With 7 bases clipped from V and 4 bases from J, the junction kept 9 bases outside the gene matches. The CDR3 DNA sequence: TGTGCCAGCAAGACAGGGACGACCCTCACCGGGGAGCTGTTTTTT. Translating gives CASKTGTTLTGELFF.

This clone appeared once. CDR3 DNA: TGTGCCAGCAGTCTCAGTCGAGGGGCGTCAGATCAGCCCCAGCATTTT. It specifies CASSLSRGASDQPQHF. The V and J genes are TRBV28 and TRBJ1-5, with a possible D match to TRBD1 (5 bases). Trimming took 5 bases from V and 5 from J, leaving 19 bases between them. From germline, CDR1 is MDHEN and CDR2 SYDVKM. This CDR3 is 16 amino acids long.

This clone was detected only a few times. The chain links TRBV6-6 to TRBJ1-1, with 10 bases lining up with TRBD1. This CDR3 has 15 amino acids. Germline values: CDR1 MNHNY, CDR2 SVGAGI (reference sequence). The J segment lost 8 bases and the V segment lost 7 bases, leaving 13 bases of the junction unmatched. This CDR3 reads CASILRGDRGQEAFF. CDR3 nucleotides: TGTGCCAGCATCCTGCGTGGGGACAGGGGTCAAGAAGCTTTCTTT.